This T cell receptor beta chain emerged from a study of beta chain features in type 1 diabetes. General study findings and limits: Any HLA effect on TCRB rearrangement was left unresolved by small sub-analyses. Insertion counts at VDJ junctions were lower in type 1 diabetes patients, who also showed more deletions there.

CD4+ cells of the naive, central memory, regulatory and stem cell-like memory types were sorted via CD45RO/CCR7/CD25/CD127/CD95/CD27. In all sorted populations, purity surpassed 95%. About this clone itself: Its antigen is not known.

The whole isolated RNA underwent reverse transcription, so sequencing captured expressed TCRB transcripts. The data were produced by immunoSEQ multiplex PCR, yet TCRdb's version contains in-frame clones alone and is incomplete. This table has 970,000 or so clones, roughly 15% appearing once. Sample: naive CD4+ T cells from blood. This TCR was recovered from a woman between 18 and 30 years old in good health.

CDR3 amino acids: CASSRANEQFF. Here the CDR3 DNA reads TGTGCCAGCAGCAGGGCCAATGAGCAGTTCTTC. The gene calls are TRBV11-2 and TRBJ2-1; D is uncertain. Germline V gene sequence: CDR1 SGHAT, CDR2 FQNNGV. Trimming cost V 5 bases and J 6 bases, with 5 bases left between them. CDR3 length: 11 amino acids.